Each of the 20 T cell receptor beta chains below was sequenced from the same sample in a study of T-cell memory formation after mild COVID-19. TCRdb itself ran the 5' RACE reads through MiXCR, one entry per CDR3 protein. The sample lists roughly 100,000 distinct CDR3 sequences, 12% occurring once. The sequencing sample was made of PBMCs or a T cell subset sorted from them (not recorded which). The receptors originated from an adult woman who had mild COVID-19 (a few samples of this study predate the infection). Cell type and time point are not known.

This clonotype has a count of ten or more. J is TRBJ2-4 and V is TRBV15; tentative D call: TRBD2 (6 bases). CDR1 is LNHNV, CDR2 YYDKDF, per germline (reference sequence). Trimming removed 4 bases from V and 1 base from J, with 14 bases in between. This CDR3 region has 16 residues. The chain's CDR3 is CATSNTGGTAKNIQYF. The CDR3 nucleotides read TGTGCCACCAGCAACACTGGGGGGACGGCCAAAAACATTCAGTACTTC.

This clonotype was found a few times. The chain carries TRBV6-5 and TRBJ2-7; D is uncertain. V lost 5 bases to trimming and J lost 1 base, with 6 bases between them. Germline lookup yields CDR1 MNHEY and CDR2 SVGAGI. The CDR3 loop spans 12 amino acids. The CDR3 DNA is TGTGCCAGCAGTGAAACGTCCTACGAGCAGTACTTC. Translation: CASSETSYEQYF.

This clonotype has just a few counts. The rearrangement links TRBV24-1 to TRBJ2-7; D unresolved. Germline CDR1 KGHDR, CDR2 SFDVKD. Trimming left V 2 bases short and J 0 bases short, with 10 bases between. The CDR3 totals 15 residues. As DNA, the CDR3 is TGTGCCACCAGTGATTCAACGACGGACTCCTACGAGCAGTACTTC. Its translation is CATSDSTTDSYEQYF.

The genes are TRBV7-9 and TRBJ2-3; TRBD2 agrees at 7 bases. Germline trimming cut 2 bases from V and 2 bases from J; bases unmatched to any gene: 10. The CDR3 loop spans 17 amino acids. Germline assignment: CDR1 SEHNR and CDR2 FQNEAQ (reference sequence). The CDR3 spells CASSLTTTSRYTDTQYF. CDR3 DNA sequence: TGTGCCAGCAGCTTAACTACGACTAGCAGATACACAGATACGCAGTATTTT.

This clonotype occurred a few times. The gene calls are TRBV12-3 or TRBV12-4 and TRBJ2-1; D unclear. Trimming removed 10 bases from V and 3 bases from J, with 19 bases in between. The CDR3 spans 15 residues. In nucleotides, the CDR3 is TGTGCCACCAAAAATATAGACACGAACTACAATGAGCAGTTCTTC. Protein sequence: CATKNIDTNYNEQFF.

This chain joins TRBV30 and TRBJ2-1, with 13 bases fitting TRBD2. The CDR3 runs to 14 residues. Germline V lookup: CDR1 GTSNPN, CDR2 SVGIG (reference sequence). With 2 bases clipped from V and 12 bases from J, the junction kept 7 bases outside the gene matches. Here the CDR3 reads CAWSSGTSGAPQFF. CDR3 bases: TGTGCCTGGAGTTCCGGGACTAGCGGGGCCCCGCAGTTCTTC. The entire variable domain, with the rest obtained from reference TRBV30 and TRBJ2-1, is as follows: SQTIHQWPATLVQPVGSPLSLECTVEGTSNPNLYWYRQAAGRGLQLLFYSVGIGQISSEVPQNLSASRPQDRQFILSSKKLLLSDSGFYLCAWSSGTSGAPQFFGPGTRLTVL.

The V and J genes are TRBV4-3 and TRBJ2-1, with 8 positions matching TRBD2. Germline assignment: CDR1 LGHNA and CDR2 YSLEER. This CDR3 comprises 14 residues. V lost 1 base to trimming and J lost 7 bases; unmatched junction nucleotides: 3. CDR3: CASSQGREANEQFF. CDR3 sequence (DNA): TGCGCCAGCAGCCAAGGGCGGGAGGCAAATGAGCAGTTCTTC.

The chain joins TRBV20-1 to TRBJ2-2; D could derive from TRBD1 or TRBD2 (5 bases each). Germline V gene data show CDR1 as DFQATT and CDR2 as SNEGSKA (reference sequence). The V end was cut by 3 bases, the J end by 5 bases, with 10 bases between. This CDR3 is 13 amino acids long. CDR3 bases: TGCAGTGCTAGGGCCTGGGGGACCGGGGAGCTGTTTTTT. Its translation is CSARAWGTGELFF.

The chain employs TRBV27 and TRBJ2-3; D tentatively fits TRBD1 or TRBD2 (5 bases each). The germline V and J ends were trimmed by 8 bases and 8 bases, with 26 bases remaining between them. Germline V lookup: CDR1 MNHEY, CDR2 SMNVEV (reference sequence). The CDR3 is 16 amino acids. CDR3 nucleotides: TGTGCCAGCGGTACGGCGGTGGCGTCTTCGAGGGGTACGCAGTATTTT. Protein sequence: CASGTAVASSRGTQYF.

This clonotype occurred a few times. The chain links TRBV20-1 to TRBJ2-3; D may be TRBD1 (5 bases). CDR3 size: 16 residues. Germline CDR1 is DFQATT and CDR2 is SNEGSKA (reference sequence). Trimming cost V 3 bases and J 4 bases, with 20 bases left between them. The CDR3 reads CSARDFQGESPDTQYF. In DNA, the CDR3 is TGCAGTGCTAGGGATTTCCAGGGCGAATCACCAGATACGCAGTATTTT.

V gene TRBV25-1 combines with J gene TRBJ1-3; D gene ambiguous. The germline CDR1 and CDR2 sequences are MGHDK and SYGVNS. This CDR3 region has 14 residues. The V and J ends lost 4 bases and 0 bases respectively, with 7 bases between them. The CDR3 protein is CASSGSSSGNTIYF. The DNA of the CDR3 is TGTGCCAGCAGTGGGTCGAGCTCTGGAAACACCATATATTTT.

The chain has TRBV13 and TRBJ2-4, with 9 bases aligning to TRBD2. V lost 11 bases to trimming and J lost 4 bases; unmatched junction nucleotides: 9. CDR3 length: 14 residues. The germline V gene has CDR1 PRHDT and CDR2 FYEKMQ (reference sequence). CDR3 protein: CASNERGVKNIQYF. CDR3 DNA: TGTGCCTCTAATGAGCGGGGGGTAAAAAACATTCAGTACTTC.

The chain combines TRBV24-1 with TRBJ2-2; 7 bases are a match to TRBD1. Trimming removed 0 bases from V and 4 bases from J; junction bases left unmatched: 4. The CDR3 has 16 amino acids. The germline V gene encodes CDR1 KGHDR and CDR2 SFDVKD. The CDR3 is CATSDLTGEITGELFF. CDR3 bases: TGTGCCACCAGTGATTTGACAGGGGAGATCACCGGGGAGCTGTTTTTT.

This clonotype was counted at least ten times. The J gene is TRBJ2-3, the V gene TRBV30; 9 nucleotides match TRBD2. The CDR3 length is 13 residues. Germline trimming cut 4 bases from V and 4 bases from J; bases unmatched to any gene: 3. The germline V gene has CDR1 GTSNPN and CDR2 SVGIG (reference sequence). The CDR3 DNA sequence: TGTGCCTGGACCAGGACTAGCGCAGATACGCAGTATTTT. Translation: CAWTRTSADTQYF.

The sample holds many counts of this clonotype. The rearrangement uses TRBV7-2 and TRBJ1-3, with D perhaps TRBD1 (6 bases). V was trimmed by 1 base and J by 2 bases, leaving 9 bases between them. The length of the CDR3 is 15 residues. The V gene's germline CDR1 is SGHTA and CDR2 FQGNSA. The CDR3 protein is CASSLDGTTGNTIYF. The DNA of the CDR3 is TGTGCCAGCAGCTTAGACGGGACAACTGGAAACACCATATATTTT.

V and J are TRBV9 and TRBJ1-1, with TRBD1 identical over 9 bases. The V gene's germline CDR1 is SGDLS and CDR2 YYNGEE. Trimming at V came to 4 bases and at J to 1 base, leaving 5 bases not matched to a gene. The CDR3 is 15 residues long. CDR3 DNA: TGTGCCAGCAGCCCACCGGGACAGGGGAACACTGAAGCTTTCTTT. Translated: CASSPPGQGNTEAFF.

A few counts support this clonotype. The chain combines TRBV29-1 with TRBJ2-5; D ambiguous. The ends were cut back, 0 bases at V and 1 base at J, with 6 bases in the middle. Germline V gene lookup returns CDR1 SQVTM and CDR2 ANQGSEA. This CDR3 has 13 residues. The CDR3 protein is CSVEDLVQETQYF. For the CDR3, the DNA is TGCAGCGTTGAAGATCTGGTCCAAGAGACCCAGTACTTC. Full variable domain (remainder filled in from reference TRBV29-1 and TRBJ2-5): SAVISQKPSRDICQRGTSLTIQCQVDSQVTMMFWYRQQPGQSLTLIATANQGSEATYESGFVIDKFPISRPNLTFSTLTVSNMSPEDSSIYLCSVEDLVQETQYFGPGTRLLVL.

This clonotype came up many times. The V and J genes are TRBV7-9 and TRBJ2-1; D not resolved. The CDR3 is 13 amino acids. Germline CDR1 is SEHNR and CDR2 is FQNEAQ (reference sequence). The V and J ends lost 3 bases and 4 bases respectively, with 7 bases between them. The CDR3 reads CASSFSLYNEQFF. CDR3 DNA: TGTGCCAGCAGCTTCTCCCTGTACAATGAGCAGTTCTTC.

The chain has TRBV5-1 and TRBJ1-6; possible D gene TRBD1, 5 bases. CDR1 SGHRS and CDR2 YFSETQ come from the germline V gene. This CDR3 is built from 15 residues. Trimming cost V 4 bases and J 5 bases, with 13 bases left between them. The CDR3 loop is CASSPGTADNSPLHF. CDR3 DNA: TGCGCCAGCAGCCCAGGGACCGCGGATAATTCACCCCTCCACTTT.

This clonotype came up many times. The chain employs TRBV6-5 and TRBJ2-5; the D is unclear. V dropped 5 bases and J dropped 4 bases, with 14 bases sitting between them. CDR1 and CDR2 from the germline V gene are MNHEY and SVGAGI. The CDR3 consists of 14 residues. The CDR3, as DNA: TGTGCCAGCAGTCGCAGTAGGGAAACAGAGACCCAGTACTTC. It translates to CASSRSRETETQYF.